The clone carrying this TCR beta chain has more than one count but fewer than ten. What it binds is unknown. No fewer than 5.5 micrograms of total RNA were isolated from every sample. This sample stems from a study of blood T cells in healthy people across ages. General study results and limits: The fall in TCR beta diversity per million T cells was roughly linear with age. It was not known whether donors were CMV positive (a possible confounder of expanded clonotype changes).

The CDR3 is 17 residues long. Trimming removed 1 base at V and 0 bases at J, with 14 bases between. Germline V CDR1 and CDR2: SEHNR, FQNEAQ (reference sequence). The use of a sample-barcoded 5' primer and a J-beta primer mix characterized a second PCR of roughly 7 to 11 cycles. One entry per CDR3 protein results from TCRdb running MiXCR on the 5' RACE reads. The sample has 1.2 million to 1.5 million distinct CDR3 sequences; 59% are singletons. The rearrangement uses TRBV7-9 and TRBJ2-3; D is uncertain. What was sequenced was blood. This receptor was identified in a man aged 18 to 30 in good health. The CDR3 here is CASSLDYSTTSTDTQYF. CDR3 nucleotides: TGTGCCAGCAGCTTAGATTACAGTACAACTAGCACAGATACGCAGTATTTT.